This entry lists 32 T cell receptor beta chains sequenced from one sample in a study. TCRdb itself ran the RT-PCR reads through MiXCR, one entry per CDR3 protein. The sample has approximately 720,000 distinct CDR3 sequences, about 14% seen once. The specimen sequenced was memory CD4+ T cells from blood. The source of these receptors is a female donor in good health, serving as a healthy control.

V gene TRBV15 combines with J gene TRBJ2-5; no clear D. This CDR3 has 12 residues. Trimming removed 2 bases at V and 5 bases at J, with 6 bases between. Germline V gives CDR1 LNHNV, CDR2 YYDKDF (reference sequence). The CDR3 DNA reads as TGTGCCACCAGCAGACCCTGGGAGACCCAGTACTTC. It encodes CATSRPWETQYF.

The sample holds many counts of this clonotype. The chain uses TRBV5-1 and TRBJ2-2; 8 bases are a match to TRBD1. The CDR3 covers 15 residues. Per the germline V gene, CDR1 is SGHRS and CDR2 is YFSETQ. After removal of 4 bases from V and 5 bases from J, the junction contained 7 bases not matched to a gene. CDR3 bases: TGCGCCAGCAGCAACCGGGACAGGCGGACCGGGGAGCTGTTTTTT. Translation gives CASSNRDRRTGELFF.

This chain links TRBV4-1 with TRBJ1-2; a possible D gene is TRBD1 (5 bases). This CDR3 contains 18 residues. V was shortened by 0 bases and J by 2 bases, with 19 bases between the two germline ends. Germline lookup yields CDR1 MGHRA and CDR2 YSYEKL. The CDR3 loop is CASSQDIGAGRVNYGYTF. CDR3 in DNA: TGCGCCAGCAGCCAAGATATAGGGGCGGGCAGGGTGAACTATGGCTACACCTTC.

This clonotype was seen only a few times. The chain recombines TRBV12-3 or TRBV12-4 with TRBJ1-1; a possible D gene is TRBD1 (5 bases). This CDR3 is 18 amino acids long. The germline V and J ends were trimmed by 10 bases and 1 base, with 28 bases remaining between them. This CDR3 is CATLLPIGKRGSNTEAFF. CDR3 nucleotide sequence: TGTGCCACTTTATTACCGATAGGAAAACGGGGCTCGAACACTGAAGCTTTCTTT.

This clonotype was observed at least ten times. The rearrangement links TRBV29-1 to TRBJ2-1; 13 bases are shared with TRBD2. The V gene's germline CDR1 is SQVTM and CDR2 ANQGSEA. Losses at the gene ends were 7 bases for V and 7 bases for J; bases not matched to a gene: 7. CDR3 length equals 14 residues. This chain's CDR3 is CSDLTSGRRNEQFF. The CDR3 bases are TGCAGCGATCTGACTAGCGGGAGGAGGAATGAGCAGTTCTTC.

This clonotype was detected ten times or more. The chain carries TRBV29-1 and TRBJ1-1, with 8 nucleotides matching TRBD1. Germline CDR1 and CDR2: SQVTM and ANQGSEA. J was trimmed by 11 bases and V by 6 bases; bases with no gene match: 5. This CDR3 comprises 10 residues. CDR3 loop: CSVDRDDAFF. CDR3 in DNA: TGCAGCGTGGACAGGGATGACGCTTTCTTT. Together with reference TRBV29-1 and TRBJ1-1, the CDR3 gives the full variable domain: SAVISQKPSRDICQRGTSLTIQCQVDSQVTMMFWYRQQPGQSLTLIATANQGSEATYESGFVIDKFPISRPNLTFSTLTVSNMSPEDSSIYLCSVDRDDAFFGQGTRLTVV.

This rearrangement joins TRBV10-3 to TRBJ1-1, with 7 bases aligning to TRBD1. The trim removed 9 bases at V and 4 bases at J, leaving 8 bases unmatched. This CDR3 is 13 amino acids long. Germline assignment: CDR1 ENHRY and CDR2 SYGVKD. CDR3 in DNA: TGTGCCATACAGGGGAGGGAGACCACTGAAGCTTTCTTT. It specifies CAIQGRETTEAFF.

The V call is TRBV27, the J call TRBJ2-1; 12 bases agree with TRBD2. This CDR3 is built from 16 residues. Trimming cost V 6 bases and J 5 bases; bases outside gene matches: 8. Looked up from germline, CDR1 is MNHEY and CDR2 is SMNVEV (reference sequence). CDR3 loop: CASRQLAGGSHNEQFF. The CDR3 DNA follows: TGTGCCAGCAGGCAACTAGCGGGAGGTTCCCACAATGAGCAGTTCTTC.

This clonotype showed up just a few times. The rearrangement joins TRBV5-1 to TRBJ2-6; TRBD2 matches 7 bases. This CDR3 has 15 amino acids. V lost 3 bases and J lost 5; bases outside the gene matches: 5. CDR1 and CDR2 (germline): SGHRS, YFSETQ. The CDR3 loop is CASSWEGTWANVLTF. CDR3 in DNA: TGCGCCAGCAGCTGGGAGGGAACATGGGCCAACGTCCTGACTTTC.

This clonotype was seen at least ten times. V usage is TRBV12-3 or TRBV12-4 and J usage is TRBJ2-2, with D possibly TRBD1 on 6 matching bases. Trimming shortened V by 4 bases and J by 0 bases, and 9 bases separated the two germline ends. The CDR3 sequence is 15 residues long. The CDR3: CASSSGAPNTGELFF. CDR3 sequence (DNA): TGTGCCAGCAGTTCAGGGGCCCCGAACACCGGGGAGCTGTTTTTT.

The chain carries TRBV20-1 and TRBJ2-7; D possibly corresponds to TRBD1 (6 bases). From germline, CDR1 is DFQATT and CDR2 SNEGSKA (reference sequence). The V end lost 6 bases, the J end lost 3 bases, and 15 bases lay between the germline ends. The CDR3 sequence is 13 residues long. The CDR3 nucleotides read TGCAGTGCCCCCCTAGGGGGTCGCTACGAGCAGTACTTC. It is translated as CSAPLGGRYEQYF.

The V call is TRBV12-3 or TRBV12-4, the J call TRBJ1-3; possibly TRBD1 for D (5 bases). CDR3 size: 16 residues. The germline V and J ends were trimmed by 5 bases and 4 bases, with 18 bases remaining between them. The CDR3 protein is CASSAVSGGLGNTIYF. DNA for the CDR3: TGTGCCAGCAGTGCCGTTTCGGGGGGTTTGGGAAACACCATATATTTT.

The chain carries TRBV9 and TRBJ2-1; no clear D gene. Trimming left V 1 base short and J 0 bases short, with 8 bases between. The length of the CDR3 is 15 residues. Germline V gene lookup returns CDR1 SGDLS and CDR2 YYNGEE. CDR3: CASSVNEYSYNEQFF. CDR3 sequence (DNA): TGTGCCAGCAGCGTAAATGAGTACTCCTACAATGAGCAGTTCTTC.

The genes are TRBV29-1 and TRBJ2-3, with 7 positions matching TRBD1. Germline V CDR1 and CDR2: SQVTM, ANQGSEA. V dropped 3 bases and J dropped 6; count of bases not matched to a gene: 9. This CDR3 spans 14 amino acids. As DNA, the CDR3 is TGCAGCGTTGACAGGGGGTTTAGTGGGGATACGCAGTATTTT. Protein sequence: CSVDRGFSGDTQYF.

The chain carries TRBV7-2 and TRBJ1-5; D gene ambiguous. This CDR3 comprises 14 residues. Germline V gene lookup returns CDR1 SGHTA and CDR2 FQGNSA. Trimming pared 2 bases from V and 4 bases from J, leaving 9 bases between. CDR3 DNA sequence: TGTGCCAGCAGCTTACTCCGGGAGAATCAGCCCCAGCATTTT. It codes for CASSLLRENQPQHF. Supplemented by reference TRBV7-2 and TRBJ1-5, the full variable domain reads GAGVSQSPSNKVTEKGKDVELRCDPISGHTALYWYRQSLGQGLEFLIYFQGNSAPDKSGLPSDRFSAERTGGSVSTLTIQRTQQEDSAVYLCASSLLRENQPQHFGDGTRLSIL.

The rearrangement uses TRBV10-3 and TRBJ2-3; D call uncertain. Trimming pared 0 bases from V and 6 bases from J, leaving 1 base between. The CDR3 spans 11 residues. Germline V gives CDR1 ENHRY, CDR2 SYGVKD. CDR3 sequence: CAISESDTQYF. The DNA of the CDR3 is TGTGCCATCAGTGAGTCTGATACGCAGTATTTT.

The table lists this clonotype with a few counts. The chain links TRBV12-3 or TRBV12-4 to TRBJ2-3; D call uncertain. V lost 5 bases and J 5 bases, leaving 26 bases between the germline ends. The length of the CDR3 is 18 residues. CDR3 sequence: CASSPYPSVLPRRDTQYF. CDR3 nucleotides: TGTGCCAGCAGTCCTTACCCCTCCGTCTTACCTCGCCGAGATACGCAGTATTTT.

The rearrangement uses TRBV4-3 and TRBJ2-1, with 9 bases matching TRBD2. Trimming removed 0 bases from V and 10 bases from J; junction bases left unmatched: 10. Germline V gives CDR1 LGHNA, CDR2 YSLEER. The CDR3 runs 16 residues. CDR3 in amino acids: CASSQDHRTSAREQFF. CDR3 DNA sequence: TGCGCCAGCAGCCAAGATCATCGGACTAGCGCCCGCGAGCAGTTCTTC.

At least ten counts were recorded for this clonotype. The chain uses TRBV29-1 and TRBJ1-3; the D gene is possibly TRBD1 (5 bases). CDR1 is SQVTM, CDR2 ANQGSEA, per germline. The CDR3 extends over 13 amino acids. The V end was cut by 7 bases, the J end by 8 bases, with 18 bases between. CDR3 sequence (DNA): TGCAGCGCCTCAGGGTCGTCTCTTGACACCATATATTTT. Its translation is CSASGSSLDTIYF. The full variable domain, its missing parts supplied by reference TRBV29-1 and TRBJ1-3, is SAVISQKPSRDICQRGTSLTIQCQVDSQVTMMFWYRQQPGQSLTLIATANQGSEATYESGFVIDKFPISRPNLTFSTLTVSNMSPEDSSIYLCSASGSSLDTIYFGEGSWLTVV.

As for this clonotype: This sequence may be a read error, since a much larger clone differs from it by one base. In DNA, the CDR3 is TGTGCCATCAGTGGCGGGGTAGAGGCAGCTTTCTTT. Amino acid sequence: CAISGGVEAAFF. The V gene is TRBV10-3, the J gene TRBJ1-1; no clear D gene. The CDR3 extends over 12 amino acids. Germline lookup yields CDR1 ENHRY and CDR2 SYGVKD. V lost 4 bases to trimming and J lost 10 bases, with 13 bases between them.

The chain has TRBV28 and TRBJ1-1, with D possibly being TRBD1 (5 bases). V dropped 5 bases and J dropped 0 bases, with 10 bases sitting between them. Germline CDR1 is MDHEN and CDR2 is SYDVKM. This CDR3 is built from 14 residues. CDR3 in amino acids: CASSVTELNTEAFF. For the CDR3, the DNA is TGTGCCAGCAGTGTGACAGAATTGAACACTGAAGCTTTCTTT. Drawing the rest from reference TRBV28 and TRBJ1-1, the complete variable domain is DVKVTQSSRYLVKRTGEKVFLECVQDMDHENMFWYRQDPGLGLRLIYFSYDVKMKEKGDIPEGYSVSREKKERFSLILESASTNQTSMYLCASSVTELNTEAFFGQGTRLTVV.

This clonotype showed up many times. CDR3 sequence: CSAPRPGQGTRYTF. For the CDR3, the DNA is TGCAGTGCTCCCCGACCGGGACAGGGGACGCGCTACACCTTC. V gene TRBV20-1 combines with J gene TRBJ1-2; 10 nucleotides match TRBD1. V trimming: 5 bases; J trimming: 9 bases; junction bases outside the gene matches: 12. This CDR3 comprises 14 residues. Germline V gives CDR1 DFQATT, CDR2 SNEGSKA (reference sequence).

This clonotype was seen ten or more times. The rearrangement joins TRBV29-1 to TRBJ2-3; 14 bases map to TRBD2. Germline V gives CDR1 SQVTM, CDR2 ANQGSEA. Losses at the gene ends were 6 bases for V and 1 base for J; bases not matched to a gene: 9. The CDR3 runs 17 residues. The DNA of the CDR3 is TGCAGCGTGGGGGGACTAGCGGGAGTACGCGGCACAGATACGCAGTATTTT. It yields the protein CSVGGLAGVRGTDTQYF.

This clonotype was picked up many times. The chain combines TRBV5-1 with TRBJ2-1; 9 positions agree with TRBD2. Germline V gene data show CDR1 as SGHRS and CDR2 as YFSETQ. The CDR3 extends over 16 amino acids. J lost 7 bases, V lost 0 bases, and 8 bases had no gene match. CDR3 residues: CASSLVGGRASNEQFF. The CDR3 DNA follows: TGCGCCAGCAGCTTGGTTGGCGGGAGGGCCTCGAATGAGCAGTTCTTC.

This clonotype has more than one count but fewer than ten. The rearrangement joins TRBV7-2 to TRBJ2-1, with 7 positions matching TRBD2. This CDR3 region has 15 residues. From germline, CDR1 is SGHTA and CDR2 FQGNSA. V lost 6 bases, J lost 2 bases, and 7 bases stayed unmatched. The CDR3 loop reads CASSPPGGAYNEQFF. The CDR3 DNA reads as TGTGCCAGCAGTCCTCCGGGGGGAGCCTACAATGAGCAGTTCTTC.

This clonotype was seen a few times. The rearrangement joins TRBV3-1 to TRBJ1-2, with D tentatively TRBD1 (5 bases). CDR3 length: 15 residues. V lost 5 bases, J lost 2 bases, and 15 bases lay in between. Germline V lookup: CDR1 LGHDT, CDR2 YNNKEL (reference sequence). The CDR3: CASSERPRGNYGYTF. The CDR3 DNA follows: TGTGCCAGCAGCGAACGCCCTCGGGGGAACTATGGCTACACCTTC.

This clonotype was seen a few times. J is TRBJ1-5 and V is TRBV29-1; a possible D gene is TRBD1 (5 bases). The CDR3 runs to 14 residues. V dropped 1 base and J dropped 7 bases, with 14 bases sitting between them. Germline V gene sequence: CDR1 SQVTM, CDR2 ANQGSEA. The CDR3 DNA sequence: TGCAGCGTTGAAGTAGGAGGGAGGGGACAGCCCCAGCATTTT. It is translated as CSVEVGGRGQPQHF.

At least ten counts were recorded for this clonotype. V is TRBV5-4 and J is TRBJ2-5, with 8 bases matching TRBD1. Per germline, CDR1 SGHNT and CDR2 YYREEE (reference sequence). The V and J ends lost 3 bases and 5 bases, in that order; junction bases with no gene match: 9. This CDR3 region has 15 residues. The CDR3: CASSSDRAPRETQYF. Here the CDR3 DNA reads TGTGCCAGCAGCTCGGACAGGGCCCCCCGGGAGACCCAGTACTTC.

This clonotype was found a few times. The chain has TRBV18 and TRBJ1-1; D gene uncertain. V gave up 8 bases and J gave up 11 bases, with 21 bases separating them. CDR1 is KGHSH, CDR2 LQKENI, per germline. The CDR3 runs to 13 residues. The CDR3 sequence is CASIDSGTDWAFF. The CDR3 DNA reads TGTGCCAGCATTGATTCGGGTACAGACTGGGCTTTCTTT.

V is TRBV7-2 and J is TRBJ2-6; D gene unclear. The germline gives CDR1 SGHTA, CDR2 FQGNSA. The V and J ends lost 1 base and 0 bases respectively, with 7 bases between them. The CDR3 has 16 amino acids. CDR3 amino acids: CASSLVFVSGANVLTF. Here the CDR3 DNA reads TGTGCCAGCAGCTTAGTATTCGTCTCTGGGGCCAACGTCCTGACTTTC.

This clonotype showed up just a few times. The chain is built from TRBV20-1 and TRBJ1-5, with 8 bases fitting TRBD1. V lost 6 bases, J lost 6 bases, and 7 bases stayed unmatched. This CDR3 contains 13 residues. Germline CDR1 DFQATT, CDR2 SNEGSKA (reference sequence). The CDR3: CSANRGGIQPQHF. For the CDR3, the DNA is TGCAGTGCAAACAGGGGGGGGATTCAGCCCCAGCATTTT.

Only a few counts were recorded for this clonotype. The chain uses TRBV20-1 and TRBJ2-1, with 8 bases that match TRBD2. Germline V lookup: CDR1 DFQATT, CDR2 SNEGSKA (reference sequence). The trim removed 0 bases at V and 9 bases at J, leaving 10 bases unmatched. The CDR3 has 15 residues. The CDR3, as DNA: TGCAGTGCTAGAGATTGGGGGGGGACTAGGATTGAGCAGTTCTTC. Translated: CSARDWGGTRIEQFF.